Shown below are 9 T cell receptor beta chains from a single sample sequenced in a study of CXCR3-negative and CXCR3-positive naive CD8 T cells. UMI-labeled 5' RACE yielded the TRB cDNA libraries. TCRdb reworked the 5' RACE reads into one entry per CDR3 protein, no DNA. With about 38,000 distinct CDR3 sequences in the sample, the ten largest clones hold 14%. The material sequenced was memory CD8+ T cells from blood. The receptors were gathered from a human donor in good health. Some clones in this sample may be carry-over from other donors' samples.

The chain carries TRBV4-1 and TRBJ1-1; the TCRdb call, TRBD1, lacks DNA for checking. The CDR3 is made up of 17 amino acids. CDR1 MGHRA and CDR2 YSYEKL come from the germline V gene. The CDR3 loop reads CASSQAGLRQVDTEAFF.

The rearrangement uses TRBV7-3 and TRBJ2-1; TCRdb reports TRBD1, a call that lacks DNA to check it against. The CDR3 consists of 12 residues. CDR1 is SGHTA and CDR2 is FQGTGA in the germline V gene. CDR3 sequence: CASSLGGDEQFF.

The chain combines TRBV29-1 with TRBJ2-2; the D call from TCRdb, TRBD2, cannot be confirmed without DNA. Germline V gene lookup returns CDR1 SQVTM and CDR2 ANQGSEA. The CDR3 contains 12 residues. The CDR3 protein is CSVVRTTGELFF.

The chain employs TRBV6-2 or TRBV6-3 and TRBJ2-7. CDR3 length: 14 residues. Germline-derived CDR1 and CDR2 are MNHEY and SVGEGT. CDR3: CASSYSGSFYEQYF.

This clonotype is deemed medium-sized by its frequency. V gene TRBV24-1 combines with J gene TRBJ2-5; TCRdb's D call of TRBD1 is untestable without DNA. The CDR3 extends over 18 amino acids. The V gene's germline CDR1 is KGHDR and CDR2 SFDVKD. The CDR3 sequence: CATSDSLGDRGDQETQYF.

This clonotype is medium-sized (0.01 to 0.1%) by frequency. The chain has TRBV5-1 and TRBJ2-7. The CDR3 is made up of 11 amino acids. Germline CDR1 reads SGHRS; CDR2 reads YFSETQ. CDR3 region: CASSLGNLQYF.

The V call is TRBV3-1, the J call TRBJ1-2; TCRdb's D call, TRBD1, is unchecked because there is no DNA. CDR3 length: 16 residues. Germline loops: CDR1 LGHDT, CDR2 YNNKEL (reference sequence). The CDR3 is CASSPPGQGRSCGYTF.

This chain links TRBV6-2 or TRBV6-3 with TRBJ2-1; no DNA is available, so the TRBD2 call from TCRdb remains unchecked. The length of the CDR3 is 14 residues. The germline gives CDR1 MNHEY, CDR2 SVGEGT. CDR3 region: CASSYSGLYNEQFF.

This sequence joins TRBV5-6 and TRBJ2-1; with no DNA, the TCRdb D assignment of TRBD1 cannot be verified. The CDR3 loop spans 13 amino acids. CDR1 is SGHDT, CDR2 YYEEEE, per germline. This chain's CDR3 is CASSLGTAHWVLF.